The 2 T cell receptor beta chains listed next were all sequenced from one sample in a study of T cells after yellow fever vaccination. TCRdb reprocessed the 5' RACE reads via MiXCR and lists one record per CDR3 protein. The sample has about 96,000 distinct CDR3 sequences; under 9% are singletons. The sequenced sample was CD8+ T cells not binding an NS4B(214-222) dextramer, sorted from PBMCs, obtained around 14 days after the first yellow fever vaccination. These receptors all come from a young man who received the YFV17D yellow fever vaccine.

This clonotype was seen a few times. This chain connects TRBV5-5 to TRBJ1-2, with D uncertain. Trimming took 3 bases from V and 3 from J, leaving 6 bases between them. This CDR3 comprises 12 residues. Germline loops: CDR1 SGHKS, CDR2 YYEKEE (reference sequence). CDR3 DNA: TGTGCCAGCAGCTACGGGGACTATGGCTACACCTTC. It translates to CASSYGDYGYTF.

This clonotype showed up just a few times. The chain has TRBV7-2 and TRBJ2-1; the D is unclear. Germline V gene data show CDR1 as SGHTA and CDR2 as FQGNSA. CDR3 length: 14 amino acids. The ends were cut back, 2 bases at V and 9 bases at J, with 14 bases in the middle. CDR3 sequence: CASSLLTSGPEQFF. The CDR3 region has the DNA TGTGCCAGCAGCTTATTAACCTCGGGTCCTGAGCAGTTCTTC.